A single sample is the source of the 7 T cell receptor beta chains below, sequenced in a study of post-analysis software for immune sequencing data. Study observations and caveats: Included in a set of a handful of TRBV segments more frequent in patients than controls were TRBV5-6, TRBV5-1 and TRBV20-1.

Unique molecular identifiers featured in each of the TCR beta cDNA libraries. In TCRdb, the PCR reads were re-called with MiXCR into one record per CDR3 protein. The sample has around 180,000 distinct CDR3 sequences, about 32% seen once. No antigen has been identified for these receptors. The specimen was blood. The receptors stem from a girl aged 10 to 17 with multiple sclerosis.

The J gene is TRBJ2-7, the V gene TRBV5-5; 7 nucleotides agree with TRBD1. This CDR3 region has 16 residues. CDR1 and CDR2 from the germline V gene are SGHKS and YYEKEE (reference sequence). After removal of 0 bases from V and 1 base from J, the junction contained 7 bases not matched to a gene. The CDR3 bases are TGTGCCAGCAGCTTGGCCGGGACAGTTTTTTCCTACGAGCAGTACTTC. Its translation: CASSLAGTVFSYEQYF.

The chain recombines TRBV5-1 with TRBJ2-1; TRBD1 agrees at 8 bases. Losses at the gene ends were 6 bases for V and 3 bases for J; bases not matched to a gene: 2. The germline V gene encodes CDR1 SGHRS and CDR2 YFSETQ. The length of the CDR3 is 13 residues. CDR3 region: CASTGQGYNEQFF. For the CDR3, the DNA is TGCGCCAGCACCGGACAGGGCTACAATGAGCAGTTCTTC.

V is TRBV19 and J is TRBJ1-1, with a possible D match to TRBD1 (5 bases). The CDR3 loop spans 14 amino acids. V was shortened by 5 bases and J by 1 base, with 11 bases between the two germline ends. Per germline, CDR1 LNHDA and CDR2 SQIVND (reference sequence). This chain's CDR3 is CASSPGPTNTEAFF. As DNA, the CDR3 is TGTGCCAGTAGTCCGGGACCGACGAACACTGAAGCTTTCTTT.

V usage is TRBV20-1 and J usage is TRBJ1-2; a possible D gene is TRBD1 (5 bases). CDR3 length: 20 amino acids. V shed 0 bases and J shed 4 bases, with 30 bases lying between them. Germline loops: CDR1 DFQATT, CDR2 SNEGSKA (reference sequence). CDR3 residues: CSARDGPFLYRDRFPYGYTF. CDR3 bases: TGCAGTGCTAGAGATGGACCCTTCTTATATCGAGACAGATTTCCCTATGGCTACACCTTC.

This chain uses TRBV18 with TRBJ1-1; 11 positions match TRBD1. With V trimmed by 3 bases and J by 4 bases, 4 bases remained unmatched. The CDR3 totals 15 residues. CDR1 is KGHSH, CDR2 LQKENI, per germline. CDR3 protein: CASSPPGQGGTEAFF. CDR3 nucleotides: TGTGCCAGCTCACCTCCGGGACAGGGGGGCACTGAAGCTTTCTTT.

The sample holds many counts of this clonotype. The chain combines TRBV2 with TRBJ2-1; perhaps TRBD2 as D (5 bases). V shed 4 bases and J shed 0 bases, with 7 bases lying between them. Germline CDR1 is SNHLY and CDR2 is FYNNEI. The CDR3 loop spans 14 amino acids. In DNA, the CDR3 is TGTGCCAGCAGTGGCGGGTACTCCTACAATGAGCAGTTCTTC. This sequence encodes CASSGGYSYNEQFF.

This clonotype has at least ten counts. The J gene is TRBJ2-1, the V gene TRBV12-3 or TRBV12-4; D is uncertain. The CDR3 has 13 residues. V shed 8 bases and J shed 6 bases, with 14 bases lying between them. The CDR3 region is CASAYGPSNEQFF. The CDR3 DNA follows: TGTGCCAGCGCCTACGGACCGAGCAATGAGCAGTTCTTC.